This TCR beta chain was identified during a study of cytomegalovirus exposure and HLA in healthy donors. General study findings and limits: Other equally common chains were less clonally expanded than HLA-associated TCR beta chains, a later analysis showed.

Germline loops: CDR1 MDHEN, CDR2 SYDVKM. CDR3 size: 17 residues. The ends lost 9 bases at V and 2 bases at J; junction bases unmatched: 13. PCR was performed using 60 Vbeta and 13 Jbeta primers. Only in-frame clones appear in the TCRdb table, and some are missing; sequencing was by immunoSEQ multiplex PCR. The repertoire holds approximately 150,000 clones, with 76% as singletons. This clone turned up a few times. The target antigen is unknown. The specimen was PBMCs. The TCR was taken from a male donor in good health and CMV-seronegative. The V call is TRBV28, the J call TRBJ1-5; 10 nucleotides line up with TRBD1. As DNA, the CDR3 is TGTGCCAGTTACCGGGACAGGGGAGCTATGGGCAATCAGCCCCAGCATTTT. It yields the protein CASYRDRGAMGNQPQHF.